The clone carrying this T cell receptor (beta chain) appeared a single time. Authors' methods: It was from reference gene primer amplification that nucleated cell counts were estimated. Repertoires were generated with immunoSEQ multiplex PCR, while TCRdb's copy carries only in-frame clones and drops some. The DNA gave D and trimming, while V, J and clone size come from that table. The profile shows approximately 60,000 clones, 70% to 90% of them singletons. The sample comes from a study of blood T cell repertoires in COVID-19. Study-level information: Whether acute or convalescent, the COVID-19 samples came from the United States, Italy and Spain. The cDNA or gDNA used as material had been derived from T cells, B-cell-depleted T cells, or PBMCs.

CDR1 SGHRS and CDR2 YFSETQ come from the germline V gene. The length of the CDR3 is 14 residues. J gave up 6 bases and V 0 bases, and 3 bases lay outside the gene matches. V usage is TRBV5-1 and J usage is TRBJ2-7, with TRBD1 matching over 10 bases. The specimen sequenced was peripheral blood. The source of this sequence is a man older than 75 with acute or convalescent COVID-19. DNA for the CDR3: TGCGCCAGCAGCTTGGGTGGACAGGGGGGCGAGCAGTACTTC. Its translation is CASSLGGQGGEQYF.